These 20 T cell receptor beta chains came from one sample sequenced in a study of T cells after yellow fever vaccination. TCRdb itself ran the 5' RACE reads through MiXCR, one entry per CDR3 protein. In the table there are some 500,000 distinct CDR3 sequences, around an eighth of which are singletons. The specimen was PBMCs, collected on the day of the yellow fever booster vaccination. The source is a man aged 25 to 40 who received the YFV17D yellow fever vaccine.

CDR3 residues: CASSTTLIGGELFF. In DNA, the CDR3 is TGCGCCAGCAGCACCACACTAATCGGCGGGGAGCTGTTTTTT. This chain links TRBV5-1 with TRBJ2-2; no clear D. Germline assignment: CDR1 SGHRS and CDR2 YFSETQ. With 4 bases removed from V and 7 bases from J, the gap between germline ends came to 14 bases. The CDR3 spans 14 residues. Full variable domain (outside the CDR3, taken from reference TRBV5-1 and TRBJ2-2): KAGVTQTPRYLIKTRGQQVTLSCSPISGHRSVSWYQQTPGQGLQFLFEYFSETQRNKGNFPGRFSGRQFSNSRSEMNVSTLELGDSALYLCASSTTLIGGELFFGEGSRLTVL.

The sample holds a few counts of this clonotype. The chain uses TRBV20-1 and TRBJ2-2; D is perhaps TRBD1 (6 bases). Looked up from germline, CDR1 is DFQATT and CDR2 is SNEGSKA (reference sequence). This CDR3 comprises 13 residues. V lost 4 bases to trimming and J lost 1 base, with 7 bases between them. DNA of the CDR3: TGCAGTGCTACCAGGGGGAACACCGGGGAGCTGTTTTTT. Translation gives CSATRGNTGELFF.

A few counts support this clonotype. This chain uses TRBV29-1 with TRBJ2-7; possible D gene TRBD1, 6 bases. V was clipped by 1 base and J by 4 bases, with 20 bases between them. The CDR3 runs 16 residues. CDR1 SQVTM and CDR2 ANQGSEA come from the germline V gene. The CDR3 loop reads CSVEVPGQGLRYEQYF. As DNA, the CDR3 is TGCAGCGTTGAAGTGCCGGGACAAGGCCTCCGGTACGAGCAGTACTTC.

CDR3 in DNA: TGTGCCAGCAGCCCACAGGGTGGGGACTCGGCCGGGGAGCTGTTTTTT. Protein sequence: CASSPQGGDSAGELFF. The rearrangement joins TRBV7-2 to TRBJ2-2; the D call may be TRBD1 or TRBD2 (6 bases each). This CDR3 contains 16 residues. V lost 5 bases and J lost 6, with 19 bases in between. The germline CDR1 and CDR2 sequences are SGHTA and FQGNSA.

This clonotype came up many times. The genes are TRBV29-1 and TRBJ1-5; tentatively, D is TRBD1 (6 bases). The CDR3 contains 13 residues. Germline-derived CDR1 and CDR2 are SQVTM and ANQGSEA. Trimming removed 6 bases from V and 4 bases from J, with 13 bases in between. In nucleotides, the CDR3 is TGCAGCGTCCGGGACAATTGGAATCAGCCCCAGCATTTT. This encodes CSVRDNWNQPQHF.

There are a few counts of this clonotype. V usage is TRBV27 and J usage is TRBJ2-7, with 10 nucleotides matching TRBD2. The CDR3 is made up of 15 amino acids. Germline CDR1 MNHEY, CDR2 SMNVEV (reference sequence). The V gene end was trimmed by 5 bases and the J gene end by 4 bases; junction bases not matched to a gene: 8. The CDR3 here is CASSVSGLAEYEQYF. As DNA, the CDR3 is TGTGCCAGCAGTGTTTCAGGACTAGCGGAGTACGAGCAGTACTTC.

The chain recombines TRBV7-2 with TRBJ2-6; possible D gene TRBD2, 5 bases. Germline V gene data show CDR1 as SGHTA and CDR2 as FQGNSA. This CDR3 region has 14 residues. The V and J ends lost 3 bases and 7 bases respectively, with 10 bases between them. CDR3 amino acids: CASSLAREANVLTF. CDR3 bases: TGTGCCAGCAGCTTGGCCCGGGAAGCCAACGTCCTGACTTTC.

The gene calls are TRBV7-9 and TRBJ1-1; D perhaps matches TRBD1 (5 bases). CDR1 is SEHNR and CDR2 is FQNEAQ in the germline V gene (reference sequence). V dropped 3 bases and J dropped 7 bases, with 12 bases sitting between them. The CDR3 loop spans 13 amino acids. The CDR3, as DNA: TGTGCCAGCAGCTTGTGGGGGAAGCGTGAAGCTTTCTTT. Amino acid sequence: CASSLWGKREAFF. The full variable domain, in which reference TRBV7-9 and TRBJ1-1 provide the parts outside the CDR3, is DTGVSQNPRHKITKRGQNVTFRCDPISEHNRLYWYRQTLGQGPEFLTYFQNEAQLEKSRLLSDRFSAERPKGSFSTLEIQRTEQGDSAMYLCASSLWGKREAFFGQGTRLTVV.

This sequence joins TRBV7-7 and TRBJ1-4, with a possible D match to TRBD1 (6 bases). The CDR3 extends over 14 amino acids. V was clipped by 6 bases and J by 6 bases, with 14 bases between them. CDR1 and CDR2 (germline): SSHAT, FNYEAQ (reference sequence). CDR3 amino acids: CASSYRDKDEKLFF. The CDR3 nucleotides read TGTGCCAGCAGTTACCGGGACAAAGATGAAAAACTGTTTTTT.

The rearrangement uses TRBV4-3 and TRBJ2-1, with 7 bases aligning to TRBD1. Trimming cost V 3 bases and J 0 bases; bases outside gene matches: 5. CDR1 LGHNA and CDR2 YSLEER come from the germline V gene. The CDR3 loop spans 16 amino acids. This CDR3 is CASSQRGQSSYNEQFF. The CDR3, as DNA: TGCGCCAGCAGCCAGAGGGGGCAAAGCTCCTACAATGAGCAGTTCTTC.

This clonotype was observed a handful of times. J is TRBJ2-1 and V is TRBV3-1; 9 nucleotides agree with TRBD2. With 1 base clipped from V and 10 bases from J, the junction kept 17 bases outside the gene matches. The germline gives CDR1 LGHDT, CDR2 YNNKEL (reference sequence). The CDR3 has 18 amino acids. The CDR3 protein is CASSQARRLAELIEEQFF. The CDR3, as DNA: TGTGCCAGCAGCCAAGCCCGCCGACTAGCGGAGCTCATCGAAGAGCAGTTCTTC.

This clonotype was seen a few times. The CDR3 loop is CASSLPGSWNTGELFF. CDR3 nucleotide sequence: TGTGCCAGCAGCTTACCCGGGAGTTGGAACACCGGGGAGCTGTTTTTT. The chain carries TRBV7-6 and TRBJ2-2, with D tentatively TRBD2 (6 bases). Germline-derived CDR1 and CDR2 are SGHVS and FNYEAQ. CDR3 length: 16 residues. V dropped 2 bases and J dropped 1 base, with 11 bases sitting between them.

This clonotype was picked up one time. The junction departs from germline at one end; a sequencing error may be responsible. The rearrangement uses TRBV5-4 and TRBJ2-2; D is tentatively TRBD1 or TRBD2 (5 bases each). This CDR3 has 13 residues. CDR1 and CDR2 (germline): SGHNT, YYREEE (reference sequence). The CDR3 coding sequence is TGTGCCAGCAGCTTGGGAGGGACCGGGGAGCCGTTTTTT. Its translation: CASSLGGTGEPFF.

The chain is built from TRBV5-1 and TRBJ2-1; D uncertain. Per the germline V gene, CDR1 is SGHRS and CDR2 is YFSETQ. V gave up 0 bases and J gave up 15 bases, with 10 bases separating them. CDR3 length: 11 residues. The CDR3 is CASSLGKQVFF. CDR3 coding DNA: TGCGCCAGCAGCTTGGGAAAGCAAGTGTTCTTC.

This clonotype occurred a few times. The chain has TRBV29-1 and TRBJ2-1, with 7 bases that match TRBD1. Trimming took 5 bases from V and 14 from J; bases not matched to a gene: 12. This CDR3 comprises 12 residues. Germline assignment: CDR1 SQVTM and CDR2 ANQGSEA. The CDR3 protein is CSVRTGRDEKFF. The CDR3 bases are TGCAGCGTTAGGACAGGACGAGACGAAAAGTTCTTC.

This clonotype was seen more than once but under ten times. The V call is TRBV7-2, the J call TRBJ1-3; D remains ambiguous. Germline V gene data show CDR1 as SGHTA and CDR2 as FQGNSA. Trimming took off 7 bases at V and 11 bases at J, with 21 bases between the two ends. This CDR3 is built from 14 residues. DNA for the CDR3: TGTGCCAGCAAACTAGGGATCGGGGAATCGGCCATATATTTT. Amino acids: CASKLGIGESAIYF. The full variable domain, with the rest looked up from reference TRBV7-2 and TRBJ1-3, is GAGVSQSPSNKVTEKGKDVELRCDPISGHTALYWYRQSLGQGLEFLIYFQGNSAPDKSGLPSDRFSAERTGGSVSTLTIQRTQQEDSAVYLCASKLGIGESAIYFGEGSWLTVV.

This clonotype occurred many times. V usage is TRBV5-1 and J usage is TRBJ2-7; perhaps D is TRBD1 or TRBD2 (5 bases each). The ends were cut back, 3 bases at V and 4 bases at J, with 17 bases in the middle. This CDR3 contains 15 residues. Per germline, CDR1 SGHRS and CDR2 YFSETQ. CDR3 residues: CASSWGIGDVYEQYF. DNA of the CDR3: TGCGCCAGCAGCTGGGGGATCGGGGACGTTTACGAGCAGTACTTC.

This clonotype was detected only a few times. This chain connects TRBV27 to TRBJ2-3; D is possibly TRBD1 or TRBD2 (7 bases each). V was clipped by 3 bases and J by 0 bases, with 13 bases between them. This CDR3 comprises 16 residues. The V gene's germline CDR1 is MNHEY and CDR2 SMNVEV (reference sequence). CDR3 loop: CASSFRGGPSTDTQYF. CDR3 nucleotides: TGTGCCAGCAGTTTCAGGGGGGGCCCTAGCACAGATACGCAGTATTTT.

Many counts were recorded for this clonotype. The chain combines TRBV29-1 with TRBJ2-1, with 11 bases aligning to TRBD2. The V gene's germline CDR1 is SQVTM and CDR2 ANQGSEA. V dropped 5 bases and J dropped 6; count of bases not matched to a gene: 3. The CDR3 runs to 13 residues. CDR3 sequence (DNA): TGCAGCGTTTTAGCGGGAGGGCCCAATGAGCAGTTCTTC. Residues: CSVLAGGPNEQFF.

The rearrangement joins TRBV9 to TRBJ2-7; TRBD2 agrees at 11 bases. This CDR3 region has 14 residues. V lost 7 bases, J lost 7 bases, and 10 bases stayed unmatched. Germline CDR1 reads SGDLS; CDR2 reads YYNGEE. CDR3 region: CASSPGLAEREQYF. The CDR3 bases are TGTGCCAGCTCTCCGGGACTAGCGGAGAGGGAGCAGTACTTC.